This record covers a single TCR beta chain. It has no known antigen specificity. Base-call qualities are not available, and no considerably larger clone is one nucleotide away. Using the deep immunoSEQ assay, TCR CDR3 regions were amplified from genomic DNA by multiplex PCR. Extracted genomic DNA from each cell subset was distributed evenly across all wells of several immunoSEQ 96-well plates, and each plate was treated as a replicate. For sorted subsets, around 0.2 ug genomic DNA, equal to 25,000 to 35,000 T cell genomes, was loaded into each replicate PCR. Purified libraries were quantified with a Qubit 3.0 fluorometer, sized on a Bioanalyzer 2100, and re-quantified with the KAPA Library Quantification kit. Every immunoSEQ 96-well plate was sequenced on a separate single-read 150-cycle Illumina NextSeq 550 flow cell. In the authors' own workflow: Because the immunoSEQ output held only junctional sequences and lacked quality scores, the filtering could not match the filtering applied to full-length reads. Sequences were annotated with PyIR, a Python wrapper for IgBLAST v1.9, using IMGT germline references to assign V/J genes and CDR3. Reads were removed for weak V/J assignments (E-value above 1e-6), missing CDR3, stop codons, out-of-frame junctions, or ambiguous translated residues. A V3J clonotype was defined by an identical inferred V gene, J gene, and CDR3 amino acid sequence. The percentage overlap between two repertoires was calculated by dividing the number of shared unique clonotypes by the size of the smaller repertoire. RTK rarefaction, the Chao1 estimator, and Recon v2.1 estimates of unobserved clonotypes were used to assess repertoire richness. OLGA was used to compute generation probabilities for all TCRbeta clonotypes that the gDNA method yielded from a handful of donors. Imported from immuneACCESS, the table was reduced by TCRdb to in-frame sequences with V and J called. These copies leave out some clones; in studies compared against another copy, an unresolved V gene accounts for under half, and the cause of the remainder is not known. V and J calls plus clone size are reproduced from that table; the DNA served to infer D and trimming. The sample contains 1.4 million to 1.5 million clones, around 97% of them found a single time. 1% to 1.5% of the sample rests with the top ten.

The sample originates from a study of shared clonotypes between healthy human individuals (dated by TCRdb to the early 2020s). General notes on the study: A few men and a couple of women, aged 18 to 49 years, made up the cohort. For each donor, CD4 naive and CD4 memory were each given three plates, CD8 naive was given two plates, and CD8 memory was given one plate. To estimate repertoire size and how much clonotypes are shared between individuals, the study performed deep sequencing of blood TCR repertoires from about 5 healthy adults. Libraries were prepared and TCR repertoires were sequenced by different laboratories using diverse techniques, in order to increase sequencing depth and limit assay-specific biases. Each donor's leukapheresis produced roughly between roughly 0.85 and 10 billion PBMCs.

The donors were healthy, HIV-negative adults with no recently reported acute infections or vaccinations. Every donor was a Caucasian adult residing in Nashville, Tennessee, USA. CD4+ T cells were enriched through magnetic negative selection, after which naive cells were positively selected on CD45RA and the remaining negative fraction served as the memory subset. Blood was collected by leukapheresis, and PBMCs were isolated by Ficoll-Histopaque density gradient centrifugation and then cryopreserved in liquid nitrogen vapor phase. Analytical flow cytometry was used to check the purity and quantity of every magnetically sorted T cell population. Genomic DNA was isolated from every sorted fraction and measured by UV absorbance on a Nanodrop 2000c. In the germline V gene, CDR1 corresponds to SGHRS and CDR2 to YFSETQ. Between the V and J ends, shortened by 6 bases and 9 bases respectively, the junction contains 16 bases. The cysteine opens and the phenylalanine closes a CDR3 of 13 amino acids. Only CDR3 DNA is held: 39 bases, read in frame from base 1.

Study-wide findings and limitations: Sampling was restricted to blood, and TCR repertoires in tissue are likely to differ from TCR repertoires in blood. Pairwise subsampling led to the expectation that sequencing depth would affect the degree of clonotype sharing among donors. Larger estimated clonotype richness was generally found for naive subsets than for memory subsets. When a few donors were compared, the shared fraction of clonotypes was about 5.5% for naive CD4, over 3% for naive CD8, roughly 2.3% for memory CD4, and approximately 0.4% for memory CD8. Incomplete sequencing was indicated by rarefaction of sorted-subset datasets, despite the large sequencing depth. Compared with non-shared clonotypes, clonotypes shared by all four sorted-subset donors had higher generation probabilities. The small number of donors limited the genetic and exposure-history diversity represented.

Sequencing was done on a sample of naive CD4+ T cells sorted from blood. The cell subset or site label here, explained by the study, means: CD45RA+ positively selected. The clonotype originates from a man aged 25-45 years in good health. The sequence joins TRBV5-1 to TRBJ2-1, with the D gene not confidently named. The CDR3 protein: CASKGDNSFEQFF. The bases read TGCGCCAGCAAAGGAGACAATTCTTTTGAGCAGTTCTTC.